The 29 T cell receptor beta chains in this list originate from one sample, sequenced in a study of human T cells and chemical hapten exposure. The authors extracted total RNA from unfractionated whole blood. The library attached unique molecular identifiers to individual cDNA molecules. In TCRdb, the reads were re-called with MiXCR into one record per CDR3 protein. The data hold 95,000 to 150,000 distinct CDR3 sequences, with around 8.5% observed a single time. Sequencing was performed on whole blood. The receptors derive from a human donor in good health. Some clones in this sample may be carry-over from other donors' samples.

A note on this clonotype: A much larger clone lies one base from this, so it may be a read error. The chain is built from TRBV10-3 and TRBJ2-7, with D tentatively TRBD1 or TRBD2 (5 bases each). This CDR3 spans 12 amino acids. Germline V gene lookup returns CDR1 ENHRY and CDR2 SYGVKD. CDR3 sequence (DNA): TGTGTCATCCGGGACGAGAACTACGAGCAGTACTTC. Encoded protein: CVIRDENYEQYF.

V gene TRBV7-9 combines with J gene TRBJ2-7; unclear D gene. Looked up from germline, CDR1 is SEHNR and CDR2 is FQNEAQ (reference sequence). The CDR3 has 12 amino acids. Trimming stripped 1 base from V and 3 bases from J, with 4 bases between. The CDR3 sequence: CASSLERYEQYF. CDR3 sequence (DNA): TGTGCCAGCAGCTTAGAACGCTACGAGCAGTACTTC.

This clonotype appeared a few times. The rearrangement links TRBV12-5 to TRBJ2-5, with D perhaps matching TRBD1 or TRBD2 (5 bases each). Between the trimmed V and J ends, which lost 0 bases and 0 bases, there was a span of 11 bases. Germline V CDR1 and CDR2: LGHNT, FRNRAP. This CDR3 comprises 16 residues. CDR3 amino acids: CASGLVAAGYQETQYF. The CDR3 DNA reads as TGTGCTAGTGGTTTGGTAGCGGCAGGGTACCAAGAGACCCAGTACTTC. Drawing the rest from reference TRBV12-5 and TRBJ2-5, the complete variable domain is DARVTQTPRHKVTEMGQEVTMRCQPILGHNTVFWYRQTMMQGLELLAYFRNRAPLDDSGMPKDRFSAEMPDATLATLKIQPSEPRDSAVYFCASGLVAAGYQETQYFGPGTRLLVL.

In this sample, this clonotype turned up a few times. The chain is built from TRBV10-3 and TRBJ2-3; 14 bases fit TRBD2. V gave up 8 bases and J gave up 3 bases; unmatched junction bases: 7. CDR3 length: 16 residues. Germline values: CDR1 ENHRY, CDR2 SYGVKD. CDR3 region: CAIAGTSGSGTDTQYF. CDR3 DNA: TGTGCCATCGCAGGGACTAGCGGGAGCGGGACAGATACGCAGTATTTT.

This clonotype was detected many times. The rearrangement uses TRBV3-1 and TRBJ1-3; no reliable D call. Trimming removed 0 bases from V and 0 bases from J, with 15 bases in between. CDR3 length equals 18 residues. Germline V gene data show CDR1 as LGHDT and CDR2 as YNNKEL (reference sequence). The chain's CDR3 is CASSQDLGSRRSGNTIYF. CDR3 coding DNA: TGTGCCAGCAGCCAAGATCTCGGCAGCCGCCGCTCTGGAAACACCATATATTTT.

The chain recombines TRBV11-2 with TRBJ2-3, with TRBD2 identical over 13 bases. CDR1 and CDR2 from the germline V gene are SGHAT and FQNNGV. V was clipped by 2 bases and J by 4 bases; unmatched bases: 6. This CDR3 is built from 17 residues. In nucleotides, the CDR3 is TGTGCCAGCAGCTTAAGACTAGCGGGAGGAGGGGCAGATACGCAGTATTTT. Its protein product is CASSLRLAGGGADTQYF.

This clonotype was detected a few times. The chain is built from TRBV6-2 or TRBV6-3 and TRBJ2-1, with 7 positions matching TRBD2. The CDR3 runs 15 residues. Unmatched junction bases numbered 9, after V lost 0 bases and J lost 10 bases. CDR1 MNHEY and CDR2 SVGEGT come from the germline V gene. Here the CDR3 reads CASSYSITGLTEQFF. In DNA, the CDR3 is TGTGCCAGCAGTTACTCGATAACGGGACTAACAGAGCAGTTCTTC.

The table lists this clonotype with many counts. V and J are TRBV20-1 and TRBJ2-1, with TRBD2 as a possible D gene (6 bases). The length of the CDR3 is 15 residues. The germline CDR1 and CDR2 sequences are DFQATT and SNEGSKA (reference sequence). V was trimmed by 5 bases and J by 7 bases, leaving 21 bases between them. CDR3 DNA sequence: TGCAGTGCTGAAATTATGGGGGGAAACGGGAATGAGCAGTTCTTC. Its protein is CSAEIMGGNGNEQFF.

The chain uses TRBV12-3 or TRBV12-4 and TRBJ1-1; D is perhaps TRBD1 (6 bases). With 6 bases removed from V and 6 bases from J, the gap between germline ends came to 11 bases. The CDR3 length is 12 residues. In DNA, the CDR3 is TGTGCCAGCAGCCCACAGGGACCTGAAGCTTTCTTT. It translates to CASSPQGPEAFF.

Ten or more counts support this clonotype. CDR3 in amino acids: CASSQDLGDSGNTIYF. Here the CDR3 DNA reads TGTGCCAGCAGCCAAGATTTAGGGGACAGTGGAAACACCATATATTTT. The gene calls are TRBV4-2 and TRBJ1-3; TRBD1 matches at 7 bases. Trimming cost V 0 bases and J 3 bases; bases outside gene matches: 5. This CDR3 contains 16 residues. Germline-derived CDR1 and CDR2 are LGHNA and YNFKEQ.

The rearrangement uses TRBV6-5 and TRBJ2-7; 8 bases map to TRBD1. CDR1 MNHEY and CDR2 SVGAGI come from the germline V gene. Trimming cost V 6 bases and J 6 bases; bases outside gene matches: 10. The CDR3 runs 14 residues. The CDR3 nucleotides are TGTGCCAGCAGGCGCACGGACAGGGCCCTCGAGCAGTACTTC. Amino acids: CASRRTDRALEQYF.

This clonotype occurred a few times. CDR3 DNA: TGTGCCAGCAGCCAAGTGAGAGGGAGTGGTCAGTACTTC. This codes for CASSQVRGSGQYF. The chain links TRBV14 to TRBJ2-7; TRBD2 might be the D (5 bases). Germline lookup yields CDR1 SGHDN and CDR2 FVKESK. V dropped 1 base and J dropped 10 bases, with 14 bases sitting between them. This CDR3 is built from 13 residues.

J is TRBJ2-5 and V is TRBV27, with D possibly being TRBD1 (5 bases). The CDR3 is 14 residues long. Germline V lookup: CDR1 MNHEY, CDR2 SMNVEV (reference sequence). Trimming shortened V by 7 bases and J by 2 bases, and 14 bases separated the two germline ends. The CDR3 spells CASTPVAGQETQYF. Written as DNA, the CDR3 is TGTGCCAGCACCCCCGTCGCAGGGCAAGAGACCCAGTACTTC.

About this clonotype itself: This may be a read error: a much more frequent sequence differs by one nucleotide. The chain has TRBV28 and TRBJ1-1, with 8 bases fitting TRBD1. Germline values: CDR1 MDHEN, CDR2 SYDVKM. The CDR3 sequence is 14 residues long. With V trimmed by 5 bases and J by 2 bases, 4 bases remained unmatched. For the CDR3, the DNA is TGTGCCAGCAGTGAGACAGGGGTAAACACTGAAGCTTTCTTT. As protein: CASSETGVNTEAFF.

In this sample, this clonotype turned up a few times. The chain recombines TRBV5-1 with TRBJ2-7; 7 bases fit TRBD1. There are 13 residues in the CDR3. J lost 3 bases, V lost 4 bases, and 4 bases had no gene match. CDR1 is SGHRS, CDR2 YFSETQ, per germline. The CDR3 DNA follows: TGCGCCAGCAGCACGACAGGGAGCTACGAGCAGTACTTC. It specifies CASSTTGSYEQYF.

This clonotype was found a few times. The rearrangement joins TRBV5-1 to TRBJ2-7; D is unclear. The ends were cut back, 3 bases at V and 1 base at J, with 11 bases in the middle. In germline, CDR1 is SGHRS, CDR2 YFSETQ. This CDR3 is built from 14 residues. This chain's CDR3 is CASSSSGPSYEQYF. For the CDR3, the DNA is TGCGCCAGCAGCTCATCCGGGCCTTCCTACGAGCAGTACTTC.

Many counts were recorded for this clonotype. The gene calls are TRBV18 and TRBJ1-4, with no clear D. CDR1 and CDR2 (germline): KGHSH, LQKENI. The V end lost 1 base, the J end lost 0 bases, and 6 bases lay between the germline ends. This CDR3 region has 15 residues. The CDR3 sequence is CASSPQGATNEKLFF. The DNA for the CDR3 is TGTGCCAGCTCACCACAGGGTGCAACTAATGAAAAACTGTTTTTT. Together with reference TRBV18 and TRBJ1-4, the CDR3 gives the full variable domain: NAGVMQNPRHLVRRRGQEARLRCSPMKGHSHVYWYRQLPEEGLKFMVYLQKENIIDESGMPKERFSAEFPKEGPSILRIQQVVRGDSAAYFCASSPQGATNEKLFFGSGTQLSVL.

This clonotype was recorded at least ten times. The DNA of the CDR3 is TGCAGTACCCCGGGACTCCATCTATACGAGCAGTACTTC. This sequence encodes CSTPGLHLYEQYF. This sequence joins TRBV20-1 and TRBJ2-7; the D gene is possibly TRBD2 (6 bases). V shed 8 bases and J shed 4 bases, with 18 bases lying between them. Germline CDR1 and CDR2: DFQATT and SNEGSKA (reference sequence). The CDR3 has 13 amino acids.

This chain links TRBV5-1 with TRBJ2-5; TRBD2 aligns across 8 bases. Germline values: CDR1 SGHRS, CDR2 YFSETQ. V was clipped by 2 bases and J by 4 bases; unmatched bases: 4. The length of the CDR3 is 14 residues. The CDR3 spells CASSFRGGGETQYF. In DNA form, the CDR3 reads TGCGCCAGCAGCTTTCGGGGGGGCGGAGAGACCCAGTACTTC.

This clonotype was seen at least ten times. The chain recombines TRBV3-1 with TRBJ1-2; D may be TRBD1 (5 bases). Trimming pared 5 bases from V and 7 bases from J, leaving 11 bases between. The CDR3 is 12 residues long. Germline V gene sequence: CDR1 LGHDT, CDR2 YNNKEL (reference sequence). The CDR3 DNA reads TGTGCCAGCAGCATCGGGGGGGGTGGCTACACCTTC. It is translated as CASSIGGGGYTF.

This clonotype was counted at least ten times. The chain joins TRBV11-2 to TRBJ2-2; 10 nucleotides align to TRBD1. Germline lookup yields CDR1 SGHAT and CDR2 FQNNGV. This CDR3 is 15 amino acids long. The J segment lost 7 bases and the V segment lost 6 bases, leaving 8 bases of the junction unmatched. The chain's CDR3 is CASRPGQGSHGELFF. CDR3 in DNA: TGTGCCAGCAGGCCGGGACAGGGGTCTCACGGGGAGCTGTTTTTT.

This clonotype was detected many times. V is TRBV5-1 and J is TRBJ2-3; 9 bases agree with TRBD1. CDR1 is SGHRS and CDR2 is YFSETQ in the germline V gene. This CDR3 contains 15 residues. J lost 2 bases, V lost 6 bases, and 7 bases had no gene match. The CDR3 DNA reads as TGCGCCAGCACCCGACAGGGGGTAAACACAGATACGCAGTATTTT. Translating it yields CASTRQGVNTDTQYF.

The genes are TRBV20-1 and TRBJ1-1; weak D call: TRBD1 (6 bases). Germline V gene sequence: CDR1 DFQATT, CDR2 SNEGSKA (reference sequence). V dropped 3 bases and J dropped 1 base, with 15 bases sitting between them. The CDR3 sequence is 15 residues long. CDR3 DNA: TGCAGTGCTAGGGCGGGGGCTCTGACGAACACTGAAGCTTTCTTT. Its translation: CSARAGALTNTEAFF.

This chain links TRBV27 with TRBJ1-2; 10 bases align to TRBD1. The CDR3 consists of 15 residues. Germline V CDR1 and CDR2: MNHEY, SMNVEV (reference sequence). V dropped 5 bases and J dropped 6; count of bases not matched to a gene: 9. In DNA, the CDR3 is TGTGCCAGCAGTCCACCCGGGACAGGGGACCATGGCTACACCTTC. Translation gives CASSPPGTGDHGYTF.

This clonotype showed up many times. The CDR3 here is CASSQDRGDRLRAEAFF. DNA of the CDR3: TGCGCCAGCAGCCAAGATAGGGGGGACCGACTTAGAGCTGAAGCTTTCTTT. The chain links TRBV4-1 to TRBJ1-1, with D perhaps TRBD1 (6 bases). This CDR3 has 17 residues. V was trimmed by 0 bases and J by 6 bases, leaving 20 bases between them. From germline, CDR1 is MGHRA and CDR2 YSYEKL.

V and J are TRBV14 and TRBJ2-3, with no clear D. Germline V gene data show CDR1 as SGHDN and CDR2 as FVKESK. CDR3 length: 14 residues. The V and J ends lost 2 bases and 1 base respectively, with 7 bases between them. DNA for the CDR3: TGTGCCAGCAGCCAAAGGACCGGCACAGATACGCAGTATTTT. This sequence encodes CASSQRTGTDTQYF. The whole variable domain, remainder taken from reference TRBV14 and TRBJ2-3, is EAGVTQFPSHSVIEKGQTVTLRCDPISGHDNLYWYRRVMGKEIKFLLHFVKESKQDESGMPNNRFLAERTGGTYSTLKVQPAELEDSGVYFCASSQRTGTDTQYFGPGTRLTVL.

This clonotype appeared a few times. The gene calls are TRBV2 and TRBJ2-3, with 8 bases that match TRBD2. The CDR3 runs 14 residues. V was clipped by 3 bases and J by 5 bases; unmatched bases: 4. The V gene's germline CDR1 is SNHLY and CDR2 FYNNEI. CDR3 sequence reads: CASSDGGAGDTQYF. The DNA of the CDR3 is TGTGCCAGCAGTGACGGGGGGGCCGGAGATACGCAGTATTTT.

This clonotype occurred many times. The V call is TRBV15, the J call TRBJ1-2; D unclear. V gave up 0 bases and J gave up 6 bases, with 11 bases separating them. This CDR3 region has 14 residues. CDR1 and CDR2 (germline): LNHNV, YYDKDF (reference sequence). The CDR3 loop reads CATSRDRIGDGYTF. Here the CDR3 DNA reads TGTGCCACCAGCAGAGATCGGATTGGGGATGGCTACACCTTC.

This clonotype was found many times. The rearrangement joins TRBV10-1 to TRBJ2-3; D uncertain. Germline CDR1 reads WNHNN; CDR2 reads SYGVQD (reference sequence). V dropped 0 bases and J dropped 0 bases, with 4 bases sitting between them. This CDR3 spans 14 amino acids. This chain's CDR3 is CASSESVSTDTQYF. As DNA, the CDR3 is TGCGCCAGCAGTGAGTCAGTAAGCACAGATACGCAGTATTTT.